Listed here are 25 T cell receptor delta chains from one sample, sequenced in a study of γδ T cells in repeated Plasmodium falciparum infection. Flow sorting of PBMC yielded separate Vgamma9/Vdelta2+ and Vdelta2-negative gammadelta T cell populations for bulk repertoire analysis. TCRdb re-called the multiplex PCR reads with CATT. Altogether roughly 48,000 delta-chain clones are present, approximately 1.5% being singletons, with the ten largest covering approximately 8.6%. The sequenced material came from gamma-delta T cells from blood. Receptors were obtained from a pool of human donors (malaria-infected and uninfected, not separated).

Comment on this clone: A far larger clone is only one base removed, so a read error is likely. The sample has other DNA sequences that encode this CDR3 too. The V gene is TRDV1, the J gene TRDJ1; D is perhaps TRDD3 (5 bases). TCRdb leaves out the J gene; it was filled in here by matching the DNA to germline. Trimming cost V 4 bases and J 8 bases, with 29 bases left between them. Per the germline V gene, CDR1 is TSWWSYY and CDR2 is QGS. The CDR3 runs to 18 residues. The CDR3 DNA is TGTGCTCTTGGGGTGCGGGGGTCTAAGAGTGGATATAGGATGAAACTCATCTTT. Protein product: CALGVRGSKSGYRMKLIF.

Turning to this clone: This may be a read error: a much more frequent sequence differs by one nucleotide. At the DNA level, this CDR3 is encoded by other sequences in the same sample as well. CDR3 in DNA: TGTGCTCTTGGGGGTTCCTCTCCCAACCGGCAGAACTGGGACACCAGACAGATGTTTTTC. It is translated as CALGGSSPNRQNWDTRQMFF. The chain is built from TRDV1 and TRDJ3; D is possibly TRDD3 (6 bases). Germline lookup yields CDR1 TSWWSYY and CDR2 QGS. The CDR3 sequence is 20 residues long.

Notes on this clone: The protein TCRdb gives is from a much larger clone and does not agree with this DNA's translation at residue 18, likely a read error; the protein shown here comes from the DNA. The J gene has no call, while the V gene is TRDV1; the table gives TRDD3 as D, unverified against the DNA. CDR1 and CDR2 from the germline V gene are TSWWSYY and QGS. The CDR3 has 19 residues. CDR3 region: CALGEDPPLPQLSTWQLTF. CDR3 nucleotide sequence: TGTGCTCTTGGGGAAGATCCGCCCCTTCCTCAGTTGTCCACCTGGCAACTCACCTTT.

This clone has a count of ten or more. The chain carries TRDV1 and TRDJ1; tentatively, D is TRDD2 or TRDD3 (8 bases each). V lost 0 bases and J lost 0, with 26 bases in between. The V gene's germline CDR1 is TSWWSYY and CDR2 QGS. This CDR3 is built from 21 residues. DNA for the CDR3: TGTGCTCTTGGGGAACTTCCCGCCTTCCTAGGGATACGGAGGTACACCGATAAACTCATCTTT. It is translated as CALGELPAFLGIRRYTDKLIF.

This clone has more than one count but fewer than ten. A far larger clone is off by one base, so a read error is likely. The sample carries other DNA sequences with the same CDR3. The chain joins TRDV1 to TRDJ1; the match to TRDD3 covers 8 bases. V lost 0 bases to trimming and J lost 7 bases; unmatched junction nucleotides: 19. Germline V gene sequence: CDR1 TSWWSYY, CDR2 QGS. This CDR3 is 19 amino acids long. This chain's CDR3 is CALGELVPTGDKLIRKLIF. CDR3 DNA: TGTGCTCTTGGGGAACTAGTACCCACGGGGGATAAATTAATACGTAAACTCATCTTT.

This clone was counted a few times. It is likely a read error: a sequence one base away is far more abundant. This sample includes further DNA sequences coding for the same CDR3. The chain carries TRDV1 and TRDJ1; 12 bases line up with TRDD3. No J gene is reported in TCRdb; it was inferred here by comparing the DNA with germline. The V gene's germline CDR1 is TSWWSYY and CDR2 QGS. CDR3 size: 20 residues. CDR3 in amino acids: CALGGRSWGIRVVWADKLIF. The CDR3 DNA is TGTGCCCTTGGGGGACGGAGCTGGGGGATACGCGTTGTTTGGGCCGATAAACTCATCTTT.

On this clone: The protein TCRdb lists belongs to a much larger clone and differs from this DNA's translation at residue 13, which points to a read error; the protein shown is made from the DNA. This chain links TRDV2 with TRDJ1, with 8 bases fitting TRDD3. Here the J gene was assigned by germline matching of the DNA, as TCRdb has none. Germline loops: CDR1 GEAIGNYY, CDR2 EKD. The length of the CDR3 is 17 residues. The DNA for the CDR3 is TGTGCCTGTGACGTCCGCTACCTGGGGGACCACACCAATAAACTCATCTTT. Its translation: CACDVRYLGDHTNKLIF.

On this clone itself: This DNA's translation differs at residue 5 from TCRdb's protein, which comes from a much larger clone; a read error is likely, and the protein shown is translated from the DNA. J is TRDJ1 and V is TRDV1; 10 positions agree with TRDD3. CDR1 is TSWWSYY and CDR2 is QGS in the germline V gene. This CDR3 has 21 amino acids. The J segment lost 5 bases and the V segment lost 3 bases, leaving 24 bases of the junction unmatched. The CDR3 spells CALGDASPSLLGDFSEDKLIF. The CDR3 region has the DNA TGTGCTCTTGGGGACGCCTCTCCTTCCCTACTGGGGGATTTTTCCGAGGATAAACTCATCTTT.

There are many counts of this clone. TCRdb assigns this DNA the protein of a much larger clone, which departs from its translation at residue 12; this likely reflects a read error, and the protein shown comes from translating the DNA. J is TRDJ1 and V is TRDV1; TRDD3 aligns across 9 bases. Germline V lookup: CDR1 TSWWSYY, CDR2 QGS. This CDR3 contains 17 residues. J gave up 7 bases and V 2 bases, and 14 bases lay outside the gene matches. The DNA for the CDR3 is TGTGCTCTTGGGGAATGTCTACGATGGGGGATAACTGGTAAACTCATCTTT. This encodes CALGECLRWGITGKLIF.

A remark on this clone: This likely came from a read error, as a far larger clone is one base away. The same CDR3 also results from other DNA sequences found in this sample. The gene calls are TRDV1 and TRDJ2; 11 nucleotides align to TRDD3. The CDR3 is made up of 21 amino acids. Germline V CDR1 and CDR2: TSWWSYY, QGS. DNA for the CDR3: TGTGCCCTTGGACCCTATCCTACGTTTAGTGGGGGATACGGCTTGACAGCACAACTCTTCTTT. Translation gives CALGPYPTFSGGYGLTAQLFF.

Comments on this clone: TCRdb assigns this DNA the protein of a much larger clone, which departs from its translation at residue 6; this likely reflects a read error, and the protein shown comes from translating the DNA. The V call is TRDV1, the J call TRDJ1; 8 positions match TRDD3. TCRdb lists no J gene, so it was determined here by aligning the DNA to germline. The CDR3 contains 21 residues. Germline-derived CDR1 and CDR2 are TSWWSYY and QGS. CDR3 loop: CAHGEPTFGRLLGAYTDKLIF. CDR3 nucleotides: TGTGCTCATGGGGAACCAACCTTCGGTCGACTACTGGGGGCGTACACCGATAAACTCATCTTT.

This clone has just a few counts. The TCRdb protein comes from a much larger clone and disagrees with this DNA's translation at residue 11, likely due to a read error; the protein given here is derived from the DNA. The chain employs TRDV1 and TRDJ1; D might be TRDD2 (6 bases). Germline matching of the DNA provided the J gene here, since TCRdb leaves it blank. Between the trimmed V and J ends, which lost 3 bases and 0 bases, there was a span of 29 bases. CDR3 length: 21 residues. In germline, CDR1 is TSWWSYY, CDR2 QGS. The CDR3 sequence is CALGDFLPGRSLSPYTDKLIF. In DNA form, the CDR3 reads TGTGCTCTTGGGGACTTCCTGCCGGGGCGCTCCCTTTCACCGTACACCGATAAACTCATCTTT.

This clone was seen ten or more times. The V call is TRDV1, the J call TRDJ1, with TRDD3 matching 9 bases. V gave up 2 bases and J gave up 3 bases; unmatched junction bases: 22. The CDR3 sequence is 21 residues long. Germline CDR1 is TSWWSYY and CDR2 is QGS. The CDR3 DNA follows: TGTGCTCTTGGGGAAAACCTCCTTTTTCTCCTTAGGGGATACGTGGCCGATAAACTCATCTTT. Protein product: CALGENLLFLLRGYVADKLIF.

This clone was seen at least ten times. This rearrangement joins TRDV2 to TRDJ1; 9 nucleotides line up with TRDD3. Here the J gene was assigned by germline matching of the DNA, as TCRdb has none. CDR1 is GEAIGNYY and CDR2 is EKD in the germline V gene. Trimming at V came to 3 bases and at J to 0 bases, leaving 10 bases not matched to a gene. The CDR3 contains 17 residues. In DNA form, the CDR3 reads TGTGCCTGTGACCCTGTAACTGGGGGAGCGTACACCGATAAACTCATCTTT. This codes for CACDPVTGGAYTDKLIF.

In the case of this clone: TCRdb's protein for this DNA is that of a much larger clone and differs from the translation at residue 6, likely a read error; the protein shown is the DNA translation. The genes are TRDV1 and TRDJ1; 7 positions agree with TRDD3. Unmatched junction bases numbered 10, after V lost 3 bases and J lost 0 bases. In germline, CDR1 is TSWWSYY, CDR2 QGS. The CDR3 spans 17 residues. In DNA form, the CDR3 reads TGTGCTCTTGGGGACGACCCTGGGGGTTTGTACACCGATAAACTCATCTTT. Residues: CALGDDPGGLYTDKLIF.

In the case of this clone: A read error is likely here: a far larger clone is one base away. The limits of the CDR3 on the DNA are not certain, so only TCRdb's listed CDR3 is given. The same CDR3 is also encoded by other DNA sequences in this sample. V and J are TRDV3 and TRDJ1; the listed D gene, TRDD3, was not tested against the DNA. The CDR3 is 13 residues long, ends included. The V gene's germline CDR1 is TVYSNPD and CDR2 GDNSRS (reference sequence). The CDR3 region is CAFGALGDTRLIF.

In its sample, this clone was seen a few times. A far larger clone is one base from this, pointing to a likely read error. The same CDR3 arises from other DNA sequences in this sample as well. CDR3 sequence (DNA): TGTGCTCTTGGGGATCTGGACGGTACTGGGGGGTACGTCATATACACCGATAAACTCATCTTT. The encoded protein is CALGDLDGTGGYVIYTDKLIF. The chain combines TRDV1 with TRDJ1, with 8 bases aligning to TRDD3. No J segment appears in TCRdb, so it was assigned here by matching the sequence to germline. Germline CDR1 reads TSWWSYY; CDR2 reads QGS. V gave up 3 bases and J gave up 0 bases; unmatched junction bases: 21. This CDR3 is built from 21 residues.

This clone occurred a few times. TCRdb shows a much larger clone's protein in place of this DNA's translation, and the two differ at residue 12, likely through a read error; the protein shown is translated from the DNA. J is TRDJ1 and V is TRDV1; TRDD3 matches 7 bases. The CDR3 sequence is 20 residues long. J lost 0 bases, V lost 7 bases, and 23 bases had no gene match. Germline V CDR1 and CDR2: TSWWSYY, QGS. The DNA of the CDR3 is TGTGCTCTTGTCTATTTCCCAATCCGTACTGGGGCTCGGTACACCGATAAACTCATCTTT. Its protein is CALVYFPIRTGARYTDKLIF.

A note on this clone: The protein TCRdb lists belongs to a much larger clone and differs from this DNA's translation at residue 16, which points to a read error; the protein shown is made from the DNA. This rearrangement joins TRDV1 to TRDJ1; 10 bases line up with TRDD3. TCRdb carries no J gene annotation; the J gene was assigned here by matching the DNA with germline. The trim removed 0 bases at V and 4 bases at J, leaving 26 bases unmatched. Looked up from germline, CDR1 is TSWWSYY and CDR2 is QGS. CDR3 size: 23 residues. In DNA form, the CDR3 reads TGTGCTCTTGGGGAACTTGAGTACTGGGGGATCTATAAGGGTCCTCTTGGCGGCGATAAACTCATCTTT. It encodes CALGELEYWGIYKGPLGGDKLIF.

This clone came up a few times. TCRdb's listed protein matches a much larger clone and diverges from this DNA's translation at residue 12, likely through a read error; the protein shown comes from the DNA. The CDR3 nucleotides read TGTGCTCTTGGGGAACTAGGGACCAGGAGAATAGGGTCTACAACAGGTGGGGGATATTCTGGCCCTCTATTTACCGATAAACTCATCTTT. Amino acid sequence: CALGELGTRRIGSTTGGGYSGPLFTDKLIF. This sequence joins TRDV1 and TRDJ1; TRDD3 matches 9 bases. The J gene comes from matching the DNA to germline here; TCRdb lacks it. With V trimmed by 0 bases and J by 2 bases, 46 bases remained unmatched. Germline assignment: CDR1 TSWWSYY and CDR2 QGS. The length of the CDR3 is 30 residues.

On this clone itself: TCRdb's protein, taken from a much larger clone, differs from this DNA's translation at residue 3, likely owing to a read error; the protein displayed comes from the DNA. The chain uses TRDV1 and TRDJ1, with TRDD3 matching 10 bases. TCRdb lists no J gene, so it was determined here by aligning the DNA to germline. CDR1 and CDR2 (germline): TSWWSYY, QGS. The CDR3 contains 25 residues. CDR3 in DNA: TGTGCTATTGGGGACTCTCCTACAACGGAACCCCAACCCCGTACTGGGGGATTACCAACCGATAAACTCATCTTT. This sequence encodes CAIGDSPTTEPQPRTGGLPTDKLIF.

This clone was seen more than once but under ten times. The TCRdb protein comes from a much larger clone and disagrees with this DNA's translation at residue 3, likely due to a read error; the protein given here is derived from the DNA. The chain is built from TRDV1 and TRDJ1; D is possibly TRDD3 (6 bases). Germline matching of the DNA provided the J gene here, since TCRdb leaves it blank. The CDR3 is made up of 19 amino acids. CDR1 is TSWWSYY, CDR2 QGS, per germline. The CDR3, as DNA: TGTGCTCCTGGGGAACTGGTGACACGTACCCCGACGTACACCGATAAACTCATCTTT. Amino acids: CAPGELVTRTPTYTDKLIF.

This clone was seen a few times. The mismatch at residue 10 between this DNA's translation and the TCRdb protein of a much larger clone likely reflects a read error; the protein shown is translated from the DNA. The CDR3 sequence: CALGENGYWENRAFWHDKLIF. CDR3 sequence (DNA): TGTGCTCTTGGGGAAAACGGGTACTGGGAGAATCGGGCCTTTTGGCACGATAAACTCATCTTT. This chain uses TRDV1 with TRDJ1; D may be TRDD3 (6 bases). The J gene was not available in TCRdb and was assigned here by matching the DNA to germline segments. Germline V lookup: CDR1 TSWWSYY, CDR2 QGS. CDR3 size: 21 residues. The germline V and J ends were trimmed by 2 bases and 4 bases, with 32 bases remaining between them.

Regarding this clone: A far more abundant clone sits one base away, making this likely a read error. This CDR3 is also generated by other DNA sequences in the sample. This sequence joins TRDV2 and TRDJ1; 10 bases agree with TRDD3. TCRdb lists no J gene, so it was determined here by aligning the DNA to germline. Germline CDR1 reads GEAIGNYY; CDR2 reads EKD. The CDR3 is made up of 19 amino acids. The CDR3 DNA reads TGTGCCTGTGACACCCTCCGCGGGTGGGGGATACTCCACACTGATAAACTCATCTTT. Protein sequence: CACDTLRGWGILHTDKLIF.

On this clone: A far larger clone lies a single base away; this is likely a read error. The sample holds other DNA sequences that translate to the same CDR3. V and J are TRDV1 and TRDJ1; 12 positions match TRDD3. No J gene is reported in TCRdb; it was inferred here by comparing the DNA with germline. The CDR3 totals 23 residues. V was clipped by 5 bases and J by 2 bases; unmatched bases: 27. The germline V gene encodes CDR1 TSWWSYY and CDR2 QGS. The CDR3 DNA follows: TGTGCTCTTGGGAGAAGGGTAGTAACCCGAAAACTGGGGGATACTCCCAGTACCGATAAACTCATCTTT. This encodes CALGRRVVTRKLGDTPSTDKLIF.